This T cell receptor (beta chain) was identified during a study of blood T cell repertoires in COVID-19. Study-wide background: Sites in the United States, Italy and Spain provided acute and convalescent COVID-19 samples. T cells, B-cell-depleted T cells, or PBMCs supplied cDNA or gDNA.

This clone was picked up a small number of times. Per the authors' pipeline: Amplification with reference gene primers provided the estimates of nucleated cell counts. TCRdb keeps only in-frame clones here, not all; method: immunoSEQ multiplex PCR. V, J and clone size are taken as reported in that table, and D and trimming were inferred from the DNA itself. The data hold 200,000 to 250,000 clones, with roughly 88% observed a single time. Per the germline V gene, CDR1 is MNHEY and CDR2 is SVGAGI. The CDR3 sequence is 14 residues long. V lost 0 bases to trimming and J lost 9 bases, with 12 bases between them.

The material sequenced was peripheral blood. The receptor comes from a man at least 80 years old with acute or convalescent COVID-19. The chain recombines TRBV6-5 with TRBJ1-3; D remains unclear. DNA of the CDR3: TGTGCCAGCAGTTACTCGCAGACGGAGGGCACCATATATTTT. It specifies CASSYSQTEGTIYF.